The present T cell receptor beta chain was sequenced within a study of CXCR3-negative and CXCR3-positive naive CD8 T cells. General study results and limits: Compared with CXCR3-negative naive cells, CXCR3-positive naive cells showed more hydrophobic TRB CDR3s.

UMI-tagged TRB cDNA libraries were built via 5' RACE. TCRdb re-called the 5' RACE reads; one entry per CDR3 protein, DNA not given. With about 150,000 distinct CDR3 sequences in the sample, the ten largest clones hold 0.4% to 0.5%. Points on this clonotype: Antigen unknown.

The sequencing input was naive CXCR3+ CD8+ T cells from blood. Regarding subset: CD45RO-CCR7+CD27+CD95- naive CD8+ T cells expressing CXCR3 (TNR3+). The TCR comes from a human donor in good health. Some clones in this sample may be carry-over from other donors' samples.

This chain's CDR3 is CASSPGPSNEGYTF. V usage is TRBV13 and J usage is TRBJ1-2. CDR1 and CDR2 (germline): PRHDT, FYEKMQ (reference sequence). The CDR3 loop spans 14 amino acids.